This TCR beta chain is from a study of blood T cell repertoires in COVID-19 (dated by TCRdb to the early 2020s). Study-level background: Collaborator samples came from the United States, Italy and Spain and covered acute and convalescent phases of COVID-19. Deeply sampled blood TCRbeta repertoires from subjects exposed to, actively infected with, or recovered from COVID-19 were included in the dataset. The repertoires were released in a freely available public database meant as a resource for research on the immune response to SARS-CoV-2. Samples came from the ongoing ImmuneRACE study (first 160 participants) plus 1,254 subjects from 6 global collaborators. The prospective study material was composed of cDNA or gDNA derived from T cells, B-cell-depleted T cells, or PBMCs. Nearly every sample came with metadata listing a de-identified subject ID, COVID-19 status, age in years and sex. Where available, HLA class I and class II types were taken from metadata supplied by the sample provider and were not determined by assay-based typing. Here is what the overall study found, with its caveats: How much clinical and demographic metadata was included differed by source and by participant, and the metadata was provided uncurated.

CDR1 ENHRY and CDR2 SYGVKD were looked up in the germline V gene. Including the terminal cysteine and phenylalanine, the CDR3 comprises 14 residues. The read is trimmed to its CDR3 DNA, 42 bases read in frame from base 1. V gives up 2 bases and J gives up 0 bases, and the segment between their germline ends measures 6 bases. In its sample, this clone was seen once. The clone's antigen remains unknown. Base quality data are lacking; no much larger clone is found one base away. TCRbeta CDR3 regions were amplified from genomic DNA using the immunoSEQ Assay, a bias-controlled multiplex PCR. In the authors' own workflow: The number of nucleated cells in each sample was estimated from the amplification of reference gene primers within the assay. Sequence reads were collapsed and filtered to measure the absolute abundance of every unique TCRbeta CDR3 rearrangement. For each sample, productive Simpson clonality was calculated as the square root of Simpson's diversity index over productive rearrangements. This is the immuneACCESS table as TCRdb keeps it, with only in-frame sequences that have V and J called. A part of the clones is gone; compared with another copy, unresolved V genes explain less than half, and the rest is unexplained. V, J and clone size are taken as reported in that table, and D and trimming were inferred from the DNA itself. Counted in this sample were 160,000 or so clones; around 81% of them appeared once. About 6% of the sample belongs to the ten largest clones.

Enrolling through a virtual design, the prospective study's participants ranged in age from roughly 18 to 95 years and lived across 24 United States geographic areas. In the prospective study, cohorts were assigned on the basis of participant-reported clinical history obtained from a screening survey and a study questionnaire. Recovered participants in ImmuneRACE Cohort 3 were defined by two consecutive negative NP/OP PCR tests, clearance by a healthcare professional, or resolution of symptoms. Each participant in the prospective study had whole blood, serum and a nasopharyngeal or oropharyngeal swab collected by mobile phlebotomists. Additional blood draws and questionnaires over an approximately 2-month period could optionally be provided by prospective study participants. Before DNA extraction, blood samples from the prospective study were shipped at room temperature or frozen.

Specimen: PBMCs or T cells enriched from blood (not recorded which). The receptor's source is a man aged 40-49 years who had recovered from COVID-19. The chain is assembled from TRBV10-3 and TRBJ2-3; no D gene call is confident. The DNA sequence is as follows: TGTGCCATCAGTGAGAAGACTAGCACAGATACGCAGTATTTT. This is translated as CAISEKTSTDTQYF.